What follows describes a single T cell receptor (beta chain). This clonotype was observed a few times. No cognate antigen has been identified for it. There are no base qualities to consult, and no much larger clone falls within one base. The data stem from a study of regulatory T cells in long-lasting Graves disease (dated by TCRdb to the early 2020s). Background for the entire study: Persistent Graves' disease was defined as antithyroid drug treatment for over 5 years with persistently positive TSH receptor autoantibodies. This study used TCR sequencing and RNA sequencing of peripheral blood to compare persistent Graves' disease patients against newly diagnosed Graves' disease patients. The study was conducted in China and was registered as a clinical trial. TCR sequencing covered some 13 persistent and 20 newly diagnosed Graves' disease patients, some 33 samples in total. Persistent Graves' disease patients in the clinical cohort had taken antithyroid drugs for about 10.3 years on average.

Paper-wide results and their limitations: Peripheral blood alone was examined, since thyroid tissue, which constituted the primary lesion, could not be accessed. Lower TCR Shannon entropy and fewer highly expanded clones were observed in persistent Graves' disease patients than in newly diagnosed patients, which suggested clonal expansion. Persistent disease showed preferential use of TRBV28, TRBJ1-2 and TRBJ2-5, whereas newly diagnosed disease favored TRBV20-1 and TRBJ2-1. As a limitation, the authors acknowledged that the small sample size may reduce accuracy. A larger number of public clonotypes was shared among persistent patients (2,741) than among newly diagnosed patients (roughly 930). Sequencing and analysis were restricted to the TCR beta chain.

V is shortened by 4 bases, J by 5 bases, and the region joining them spans 11 bases. Measured from the cysteine to the phenylalanine, the CDR3 is 13 residues long. This entry keeps only the CDR3 DNA: 39 bases, framed from base 1. Looking up the germline V gene yields CDR1 MNHNS and CDR2 SASEGT. The method behind the library was multiplex PCR. Sequencing instrument: Illumina HiSeq 4000. iRepertoire HTBI primers and Arm-PCR amplification of CDR3 regions were used to construct TCR beta libraries. Gel purification was performed on PCR products prior to sequencing. On the study's bioinformatics: A total of under 80 TRBV and some 15 TRBJ segments were identified across samples and were used for gene usage analysis of CDR3 amino acid clonotypes. COPE and FqMerger were used to merge the filtered high-quality paired reads into contigs. BLAST was used to align contigs to the IMGT TRBV, TRBD and TRBJ reference genes, and CDR3 was defined following IMGT. Any clonotype with a frequency above 0.1% was classified as a highly expanded clone. Shannon entropy was used to measure repertoire diversity, and the Gini coefficient was used to measure V-J evenness. A clonotype found in more than one individual was treated as public. TCRdb reran the public reads through fastp at Q25 and MiXCR, keeping productive beta chains. CDR3 protein sequences are deduplicated, and each keeps its most common genes and DNA. The V and J calls and clone size come from TCRdb's table, not from the authors' own analysis. Within this sample are over 650,000 distinct CDR3 sequences, with approximately 31% of them counted one time only. The top ten clonotypes cover around 40% of the sample.

The time point label, read with the paper, signifies: persistent/refractory GD, antithyroid drugs over 5 years with positive TRAb. For both TCR sequencing and RNA sequencing, RNA was extracted from PBMCs using TRIzol. The diagnosis of Graves' disease was made according to American Thyroid Association guidelines. The patients came from an endocrinology department in Xi'an, China. Each patient gave approximately 9.7 milliliters of peripheral blood, collected in an EDTA anticoagulant tube. Ficoll Paque Plus density gradient separation was used to isolate PBMCs, and no further T cell sorting was performed. An Agilent 2100 Bioanalyzer and agarose gel were used to assess RNA quality, and a NanoDrop 2000 was used to measure RNA concentration.

This chain joins TRBV6-1 to TRBJ1-2; tentative D gene TRBD1, with 5 bases matching. The starting material was peripheral blood mononuclear cells (PBMCs), obtained when the disease was refractory, from a patient treated with antithyroid drugs. This receptor was identified in a female donor with Graves disease. The CDR3 reads as follows: CASSAGVRYGYTF. The DNA is TGTGCCAGCAGTGCGGGGGTCCGGTATGGCTACACCTTC.